The 14 T cell receptor beta chains presented below share a single source sample, sequenced in a study of blood T cell repertoires in COVID-19. Assay: immunoSEQ multiplex PCR; the TCRdb copy retains only in-frame clones and omits some. The sample holds hundreds of thousands of clones; roughly 90% are singletons and the top ten take around 0.92%. The sample comprised peripheral blood. The receptors originated from a young man with COVID-19, enrolled during active disease.

V and J are TRBV9 and TRBJ2-5; TRBD1 might be the D (5 bases). With 3 bases removed from V and 1 base from J, the gap between germline ends came to 10 bases. The CDR3 has 14 amino acids. The germline V gene has CDR1 SGDLS and CDR2 YYNGEE. CDR3 protein: CASSAADSQETQYF. CDR3 nucleotides: TGTGCCAGCAGCGCGGCAGACAGCCAAGAGACCCAGTACTTC.

V usage is TRBV6-5 and J usage is TRBJ1-2; D is unclear. Germline V gives CDR1 MNHEY, CDR2 SVGAGI. CDR3 length equals 13 residues. Trimming removed 9 bases at V and 6 bases at J, with 17 bases between. This chain's CDR3 is CASNEGLWDGYTF. CDR3 in DNA: TGTGCCAGTAACGAGGGCCTTTGGGATGGCTACACCTTC.

CDR3 in amino acids: CASEPGQSYGYTF. Written as DNA, the CDR3 is TGCGCCAGCGAACCGGGACAGTCCTATGGCTACACCTTC. The J gene is TRBJ1-2, the V gene TRBV5-1, with 7 bases fitting TRBD1. This CDR3 has 13 residues. Germline CDR1 is SGHRS and CDR2 is YFSETQ. With V trimmed by 7 bases and J by 4 bases, 7 bases remained unmatched.

V usage is TRBV10-3 and J usage is TRBJ1-2, with TRBD1 matching 9 bases. This CDR3 has 14 residues. Germline values: CDR1 ENHRY, CDR2 SYGVKD. V lost 0 bases, J lost 7 bases, and 3 bases stayed unmatched. This CDR3 reads CAISESGQGLGYTF. CDR3 in DNA: TGTGCCATCAGTGAGTCTGGACAGGGGCTTGGCTACACCTTC.

V and J are TRBV5-6 and TRBJ2-3; TRBD1 agrees at 9 bases. The CDR3 has 15 residues. Unmatched junction bases numbered 4, after V lost 1 base and J lost 4 bases. The germline CDR1 and CDR2 sequences are SGHDT and YYEEEE. CDR3 nucleotide sequence: TGTGCCAGCAGCTTGAGGACAGGGGTTGCAGATACGCAGTATTTT. The encoded protein is CASSLRTGVADTQYF.

The chain carries TRBV7-9 and TRBJ2-1, with 7 bases fitting TRBD1. Germline V gene sequence: CDR1 SEHNR, CDR2 FQNEAQ (reference sequence). The V and J ends lost 5 bases and 4 bases, in that order; junction bases with no gene match: 8. This CDR3 is 15 amino acids long. The CDR3: CASSPPGTVYNEQFF. The CDR3 coding sequence is TGTGCCAGCAGCCCCCCGGGGACAGTTTACAATGAGCAGTTCTTC.

Here the CDR3 reads CASRTGRYGYTF. The CDR3 DNA is TGTGCCAGCAGGACAGGGCGCTATGGCTACACCTTC. The chain uses TRBV2 and TRBJ1-2; 7 bases are shared with TRBD1. Germline V CDR1 and CDR2: SNHLY, FYNNEI. V gave up 6 bases and J gave up 4 bases; unmatched junction bases: 2. This CDR3 is 12 amino acids long.

J is TRBJ1-4 and V is TRBV27; 7 nucleotides agree with TRBD1. J was trimmed by 8 bases and V by 4 bases; bases with no gene match: 10. The CDR3 spans 15 residues. Per the germline V gene, CDR1 is MNHEY and CDR2 is SMNVEV (reference sequence). This CDR3 is CASSSMKGAREKLFF. The DNA for the CDR3 is TGTGCCAGCAGTTCTATGAAGGGGGCGCGGGAAAAACTGTTTTTT. The entire variable domain, with the rest obtained from reference TRBV27 and TRBJ1-4, is as follows: EAQVTQNPRYLITVTGKKLTVTCSQNMNHEYMSWYRQDPGLGLRQIYYSMNVEVTDKGDVPEGYKVSRKEKRNFPLILESPSPNQTSLYFCASSSMKGAREKLFFGSGTQLSVL.

V usage is TRBV12-3 or TRBV12-4 and J usage is TRBJ1-2; 9 bases match TRBD1. V shed 6 bases, J shed 8 bases, and the junction held 7 bases outside the gene matches. There are 13 residues in the CDR3. The CDR3 sequence is CASSHGQGWGYTF. The CDR3 coding sequence is TGTGCCAGCAGCCACGGACAGGGGTGGGGCTACACCTTC.

V usage is TRBV14 and J usage is TRBJ2-3, with 8 positions matching TRBD2. Germline values: CDR1 SGHDN, CDR2 FVKESK. V lost 7 bases to trimming and J lost 8 bases; unmatched junction nucleotides: 14. There are 15 residues in the CDR3. CDR3 residues: CASNSLSREGGTQYF. CDR3 DNA: TGTGCCAGCAACTCTCTCTCCCGGGAGGGCGGTACGCAGTATTTT.

The chain joins TRBV7-9 to TRBJ1-1; D is ambiguous. This CDR3 comprises 13 residues. Trimming pared 5 bases from V and 0 bases from J, leaving 7 bases between. The germline gives CDR1 SEHNR, CDR2 FQNEAQ (reference sequence). CDR3 sequence: CASSLALNTEAFF. CDR3 sequence (DNA): TGTGCCAGCAGCCTGGCCCTGAACACTGAAGCTTTCTTT.

The V call is TRBV18, the J call TRBJ2-7, with D possibly being TRBD2 (5 bases). CDR1 is KGHSH and CDR2 is LQKENI in the germline V gene. The V gene lost 5 bases and the J gene lost 3 bases, with 11 bases spanning the gap. CDR3 length: 13 amino acids. CDR3 sequence: CASSIGNHYEQYF. Here the CDR3 DNA reads TGTGCCAGCTCAATCGGGAACCACTACGAGCAGTACTTC. Filled out from reference TRBV18 and TRBJ2-7, the complete variable domain reads NAGVMQNPRHLVRRRGQEARLRCSPMKGHSHVYWYRQLPEEGLKFMVYLQKENIIDESGMPKERFSAEFPKEGPSILRIQQVVRGDSAAYFCASSIGNHYEQYFGPGTRLTVT.

The chain couples TRBV2 to TRBJ1-5; maybe TRBD1 (6 bases). Trimming pared 4 bases from V and 2 bases from J, leaving 9 bases between. CDR1 and CDR2 from the germline V gene are SNHLY and FYNNEI. The CDR3 length is 14 residues. The CDR3 loop is CASSGYRGNQPQHF. The CDR3 DNA is TGTGCCAGCAGTGGATACAGGGGCAATCAGCCCCAGCATTTT.

The rearrangement links TRBV18 to TRBJ2-2; a possible D gene is TRBD1 (6 bases). Germline assignment: CDR1 KGHSH and CDR2 LQKENI. Trimming removed 3 bases at V and 1 base at J, with 9 bases between. There are 15 residues in the CDR3. Here the CDR3 DNA reads TGTGCCAGCTCACCTTCGACAGGGAACACCGGGGAGCTGTTTTTT. Amino acids: CASSPSTGNTGELFF.